This passage covers 14 T cell receptor beta chains from one sample sequenced in a study of T cell clonality in common variable immunodeficiency. Data came from immunoSEQ multiplex PCR; TCRdb stores just in-frame clones and leaves some out. The sample was found to contain approximately 64,000 clones, and every one recurs. The specimen was peripheral blood mononuclear cells. These receptors all come from a person aged 18 to 75 in good health.

This clone showed up many times. Sequencing ends 3 residues short of the CDR3 end; the germline J gene provides the rest. The rearrangement uses TRBV7-6 and TRBJ2-7; 8 nucleotides line up with TRBD2. Germline-derived CDR1 and CDR2 are SGHVS and FNYEAQ. The CDR3 consists of 15 residues. V lost 2 bases, J lost 1 base, and 4 bases stayed unmatched. The CDR3 here is CASSLLGGGSYEQYF. CDR3 DNA, as far as it was read: TGTGCCAGCAGCTTACTTGGCGGGGGGTCCTACGAG.

This clone was detected ten times or more. The CDR3 reads CASDSVGGNTIYF. The sequenced CDR3 bases are TGTGCCTCGGACTCGGTGGGCGGTAACACC. J is TRBJ1-3 and V is TRBV30; D uncertain. With the read ending 3 residues before the CDR3 end, the germline J gene is used to fill in that end. CDR3 size: 13 residues. The V end was cut by 7 bases, the J end by 7 bases, with 17 bases between. Germline V gene data show CDR1 as GTSNPN and CDR2 as SVGIG (reference sequence).

This clone was seen at least ten times. The read ends 3 residues early relative to the CDR3; the germline J gene fills the gap. J is TRBJ2-7 and V is TRBV7-6; 9 bases are a match to TRBD1. Germline V gene sequence: CDR1 SGHVS, CDR2 FNYEAQ. V trimming: 1 base; J trimming: 3 bases; junction bases outside the gene matches: 4. The CDR3 is 15 residues long. The sequenced part of the CDR3 DNA is TGTGCCAGCAGCTTAGATTCGGGACAGGGCTACGAG. This codes for CASSLDSGQGYE. The whole CDR3 protein reads CASSLDSGQGYEQYF.

This clone was seen many times. The read gets to within 3 residues of the CDR3 end, and the germline J gene fills in the rest. The chain carries TRBV7-9 and TRBJ2-5, with D possibly being TRBD2 (5 bases). The CDR3 has 14 residues. V lost 5 bases to trimming and J lost 1 base, with 11 bases between them. Germline lookup yields CDR1 SEHNR and CDR2 FQNEAQ (reference sequence). Partial CDR3 DNA: TGTGCCAGCAGCCAGTCGGGGAGCCAAGAGACC. Its translation: CASSQSGSQET. The complete CDR3 reads CASSQSGSQETQYF.

The sample holds a few counts of this clone. Read data end 3 residues before the CDR3 end; the end is taken from the germline J gene. The V and J genes are TRBV5-1 and TRBJ1-5; 11 nucleotides align to TRBD1. CDR1 is SGHRS and CDR2 is YFSETQ in the germline V gene. Trimming removed 2 bases from V and 2 bases from J; junction bases left unmatched: 3. This CDR3 region has 16 residues. This CDR3 reads CASSLGTGGGNQPQHF. CDR3 DNA (partial): TGCGCCAGCAGCTTAGGGACAGGGGGTGGCAATCAGCCC.

There are many counts of this clone. The CDR3 goes on 3 residues after the read ends, and that part is filled in from the germline J gene. The chain joins TRBV5-1 to TRBJ2-5; a possible D gene is TRBD1 (6 bases). CDR1 SGHRS and CDR2 YFSETQ come from the germline V gene. Trimming left V 7 bases short and J 1 base short, with 14 bases between. The CDR3 has 14 amino acids. The CDR3 sequence is CASSGTHVQETQYF. The CDR3 DNA, read in part, is TGCGCCAGCTCCGGGACACACGTCCAAGAGACC.

This clone has at least ten counts. The read is 3 residues too short to cover the CDR3 end, so that end is filled in from the germline J gene. The V call is TRBV19, the J call TRBJ1-2, with 9 nucleotides matching TRBD1. V was pared by 3 bases and J by 2 bases, with 1 base of the junction left unmatched. This CDR3 is built from 14 residues. Germline V gives CDR1 LNHDA, CDR2 SQIVND (reference sequence). The part of the CDR3 DNA that was read is TGTGCCAGTAGTATGGACAGGGGAAACTATGGC. Its protein is CASSMDRGNYG. The entire CDR3 protein reads CASSMDRGNYGYTF.

This clone showed up many times. Coverage ceases 3 residues before the CDR3 finishes, and the germline J gene fills in the end. The chain is built from TRBV29-1 and TRBJ2-1; D uncertain. Germline loops: CDR1 SQVTM, CDR2 ANQGSEA. Trimming shortened V by 4 bases and J by 8 bases, and 21 bases separated the two germline ends. The CDR3 has 15 amino acids. Incomplete CDR3 DNA: TGCAGCGTTGCTACTGTTGGTTCTAGTGTCTATGAG. Its protein product is CSVATVGSSVYE. The CDR3 as a whole reads CSVATVGSSVYEQFF.

This clone was recorded at least ten times. The missing CDR3 end, 3 residues past where the read stops, is filled in from the germline J gene. This rearrangement joins TRBV18 to TRBJ1-1; D is undetermined. V dropped 4 bases and J dropped 2 bases, with 8 bases sitting between them. The length of the CDR3 is 13 residues. Germline V gives CDR1 KGHSH, CDR2 LQKENI. CDR3 DNA (partial): TGTGCCAGCTCACGGGCAGTTAACACTGAA. This sequence encodes CASSRAVNTE. The CDR3, in full, reads CASSRAVNTEAFF.

This clone occurred a few times. The CDR3 end falls 3 residues outside the read, so it is completed with the germline J gene. The chain links TRBV2 to TRBJ2-3, with D possibly matching TRBD2 (5 bases). This CDR3 comprises 13 residues. V was cut by 9 bases and J by 3 bases, with 13 bases left in between. The germline V gene has CDR1 SNHLY and CDR2 FYNNEI. CDR3: CARYERATDTQYF. Incomplete CDR3 DNA: TGTGCCAGGTATGAGAGGGCTACAGATACG.

About this clone itself: The sequenced fragment ends 3 residues before the CDR3 boundary, so the rest is inferred from the germline J gene. The J gene is TRBJ2-2, the V gene TRBV7-9, with D perhaps matching TRBD1 (6 bases). The CDR3 runs to 14 residues. Germline CDR1 and CDR2: SEHNR and FQNEAQ (reference sequence). The V end was cut by 2 bases, the J end by 6 bases, with 10 bases between. CDR3 region: CASSLTGYAGELFF. The sequenced part of the CDR3 DNA is TGTGCCAGCAGCTTAACAGGGTACGCCGGGGAG.

This clone was detected many times. The CDR3 is cut off 3 residues early in the read; its end comes from the germline J gene. This chain connects TRBV6-1 to TRBJ1-6; TRBD1 matches at 7 bases. V shed 1 base, J shed 6 bases, and the junction held 3 bases outside the gene matches. The CDR3 contains 15 residues. The germline V gene encodes CDR1 MNHNS and CDR2 SASEGT. The CDR3 DNA, read in part, is TGTGCCAGCAGTGAAGTCGGGACAGTTAATTCACCC. Encoded protein: CASSEVGTVNSP. The CDR3 in full is CASSEVGTVNSPLHF.

This clone was picked up many times. The read ends 3 residues early relative to the CDR3; the germline J gene fills the gap. The chain employs TRBV12-3 or TRBV12-4 and TRBJ2-1, with 7 bases aligning to TRBD2. This CDR3 contains 15 residues. The trim removed 0 bases at V and 7 bases at J, leaving 6 bases unmatched. The CDR3 region is CASSLASGAWNEQFF. Incomplete CDR3 DNA: TGTGCCAGCAGTTTAGCAAGCGGGGCCTGGAATGAG.

The sample holds many counts of this clone. The CDR3 end falls 3 residues outside the read, so it is completed with the germline J gene. V is TRBV20-1 and J is TRBJ2-7; 9 nucleotides match TRBD1. The CDR3 has 12 amino acids. CDR1 is DFQATT, CDR2 SNEGSKA, per germline (reference sequence). The J segment lost 2 bases and the V segment lost 6 bases, leaving 2 bases of the junction unmatched. This CDR3 is CSADRGTYEQYF. The CDR3 bases that were read are TGCAGTGCCGACAGGGGGACCTACGAG.